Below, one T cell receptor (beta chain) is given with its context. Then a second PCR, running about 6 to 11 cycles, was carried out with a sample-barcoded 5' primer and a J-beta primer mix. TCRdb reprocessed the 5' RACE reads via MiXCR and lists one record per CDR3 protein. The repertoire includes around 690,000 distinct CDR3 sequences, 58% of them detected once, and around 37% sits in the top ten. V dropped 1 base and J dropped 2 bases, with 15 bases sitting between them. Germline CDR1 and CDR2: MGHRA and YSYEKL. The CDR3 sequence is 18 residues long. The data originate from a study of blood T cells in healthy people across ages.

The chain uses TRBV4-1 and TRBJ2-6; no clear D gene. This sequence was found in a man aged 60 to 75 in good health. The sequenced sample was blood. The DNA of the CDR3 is TGCGCCAGCAGCCAAGTAGCAGTTTTTGCGGCTGGGGCCAACGTCCTGACTTTC. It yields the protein CASSQVAVFAAGANVLTF.